What follows is one TCR beta chain and its context. Its antigen is not identified. Treatment denoted: approximately nine-day PBMC culture with coronavirus spike peptide pools or control peptides (ViraFEST assay). TCR sequencing followed the expansion of antigen-specific T cells with peptide pools in ViraFEST. Every well contained 2.1 million or so PBMCs, which were grown with around 10 IU/ml IL-2 and 10 ug/ml peptide pools. This specimen belongs to a study of vaccination and CD4 T cells after COVID-19. Sequenced with the Oncomine TCR Beta short-read assay was DNA taken from cultured CD4+ T cells. Genomic DNA was isolated from CD4+ T cells that had been cultured. TCRdb itself ran the PCR reads through MiXCR, one entry per CDR3 protein. Of approximately 14,000 distinct CDR3 sequences listed, roughly 39% are singletons. After removal of 7 bases from V and 2 bases from J, the junction contained 5 bases not matched to a gene. The CDR3 runs 14 residues. Germline CDR1 SNHLY, CDR2 FYNNEI.

Material: CD4+ T cells from blood, cultured in vitro. The TCR originated in a human donor who had recovered from COVID-19. The V and J genes are TRBV2 and TRBJ2-1; TRBD1 aligns across 7 bases. The DNA of the CDR3 is TGTGCCAGCAAGGGACAGCTGACCTACAATGAGCAGTTCTTC. Residues: CASKGQLTYNEQFF.